This T cell receptor beta chain was recovered during a study of blood T cell repertoires in COVID-19. Overall study context: Whether acute or convalescent, the COVID-19 samples came from the United States, Italy and Spain. The analysed material was cDNA or gDNA that came from T cells, B-cell-depleted T cells, or PBMCs.

Participants came from about 23 US areas, aged about 18 to 95 years. Original processing notes: Amplification of reference gene primers provided the estimated nucleated cell counts. TCRdb keeps only in-frame clones here, not all; method: immunoSEQ multiplex PCR. V, J and clone size are those of that table, while D and trimming were read from the DNA. This sample has 150,000 to 200,000 clones; roughly 82% occur once, and the top ten carry approximately 10%. Losses at the gene ends were 4 bases for V and 7 bases for J; bases not matched to a gene: 2. The CDR3 has 13 residues. The germline CDR1 and CDR2 sequences are LNHDA and SQIVND (reference sequence).

The specimen was PBMCs or T cells enriched from blood (not recorded which). This TCR was sampled from a man in his fifties who had recovered from COVID-19. The chain joins TRBV19 to TRBJ1-5; TRBD1 agrees at 9 bases. CDR3 nucleotides: TGTGCCAGTAGTAACAGGGGGCAGCAGCCCCAGCATTTT. It translates to CASSNRGQQPQHF.